This T cell receptor (beta chain) comes out of a study of cytomegalovirus exposure and HLA in healthy donors. The CDR3 is made up of 16 amino acids. The germline V gene encodes CDR1 SGHRS and CDR2 YFSETQ. Trimming took off 1 base at V and 2 bases at J, with 13 bases between the two ends. PCR was performed using 60 Vbeta and 13 Jbeta primers. Study processing details: Counted up in a later analysis, unique TCR beta chains came to some 75 million, with around 11 million shared. Profiled with immunoSEQ multiplex PCR; TCRdb holds only in-frame clones, not every one. The DNA gave D and trimming, while V, J and clone size come from that table. This sample contains about 74,000 clones.

The chain has TRBV5-1 and TRBJ2-1, with a weak D call TRBD1 (5 bases). The sample taken for sequencing was PBMCs. This TCR derives from a female donor in good health and CMV-seropositive. CDR3 DNA: TGCGCCAGCAGCTTGATAACAGGCGGCCCCTACAATGAGCAGTTCTTC. Amino acids: CASSLITGGPYNEQFF. The full variable domain, its missing parts supplied by reference TRBV5-1 and TRBJ2-1, is KAGVTQTPRYLIKTRGQQVTLSCSPISGHRSVSWYQQTPGQGLQFLFEYFSETQRNKGNFPGRFSGRQFSNSRSEMNVSTLELGDSALYLCASSLITGGPYNEQFFGPGTRLTVL.